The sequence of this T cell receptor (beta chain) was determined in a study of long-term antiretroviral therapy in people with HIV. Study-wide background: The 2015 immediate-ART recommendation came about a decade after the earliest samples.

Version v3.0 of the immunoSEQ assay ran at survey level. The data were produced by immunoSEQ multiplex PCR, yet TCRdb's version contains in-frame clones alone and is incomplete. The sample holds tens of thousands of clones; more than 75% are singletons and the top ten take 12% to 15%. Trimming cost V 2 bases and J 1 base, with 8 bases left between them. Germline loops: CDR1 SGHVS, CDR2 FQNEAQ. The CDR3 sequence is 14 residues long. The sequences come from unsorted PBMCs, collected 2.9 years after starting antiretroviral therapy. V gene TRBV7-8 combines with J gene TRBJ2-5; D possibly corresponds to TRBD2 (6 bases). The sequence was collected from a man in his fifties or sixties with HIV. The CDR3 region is CASSLRDFQETQYF. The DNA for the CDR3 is TGTGCCAGCAGCTTAAGGGACTTCCAAGAGACCCAGTACTTC.